This T cell receptor beta chain is from a study of circulating CD8 cells and anti-PD-1 response in melanoma. Sorting of live CD3+CD8+TCRalphabeta+ cells by PD-1 and/or TIGIT gave four subsets. The QIAseq Immune Repertoire TCR panel built the libraries from roughly 15 ng of total RNA. TCRdb called the reads again in MiXCR, with one record for every CDR3 protein. The data contain about 400 distinct CDR3 sequences, around 2.8% of them singletons. This clonotype is medium-sized. Its specificity is unknown. The germline gives CDR1 LNHDA, CDR2 SQIVND (reference sequence). Trimming shortened V by 3 bases and J by 6 bases, and 8 bases separated the two germline ends. The CDR3 runs to 13 residues. Study results and limitations: TIGIT repertoires were least diverse, DNEG repertoires most diverse. Published repertoire comparisons used only baseline and M1 samples from a small cohort with few responders. Clonotype sharing was highest between DPOS and TIGIT subsets. Previously treated and treatment-naive patients were pooled together.

This chain links TRBV19 with TRBJ2-2; no clear D gene. This TCR was recovered from a human donor with melanoma. The sequencing used CD8+ T cells from PBMCs, collected at baseline or after one month of anti-PD-1 therapy (not recorded which). The DNA of the CDR3 is TGTGCCAGTAGTATGTCGACGGCCGGGGAGCTGTTTTTT. It translates to CASSMSTAGELFF.